This TCR beta chain comes out of a study of identical twins. TCRdb called the 5' RACE reads again in MiXCR, with one record for every CDR3 protein. The sample has hundreds of thousands of distinct CDR3 sequences, about 7.5% seen once. Germline assignment: CDR1 LGHNA and CDR2 YNFKEQ. CDR3 length: 17 residues. V lost 4 bases and J 5 bases, leaving 23 bases between the germline ends. Separately, the same data were catalogued under a study of yellow fever vaccine responses in identical twins.

The receptor was isolated from a woman aged 18-30 years in good health. V is TRBV4-2 and J is TRBJ2-5, with D possibly TRBD2 on 6 matching bases. Sequencing was carried out using memory (CD45RO+) T cells sorted from blood. DNA for the CDR3: TGTGCCAGCAGCCCCAGAGGAATGGCTAGCGTAGTGGAGACCCAGTACTTC. The encoded protein is CASSPRGMASVVETQYF.